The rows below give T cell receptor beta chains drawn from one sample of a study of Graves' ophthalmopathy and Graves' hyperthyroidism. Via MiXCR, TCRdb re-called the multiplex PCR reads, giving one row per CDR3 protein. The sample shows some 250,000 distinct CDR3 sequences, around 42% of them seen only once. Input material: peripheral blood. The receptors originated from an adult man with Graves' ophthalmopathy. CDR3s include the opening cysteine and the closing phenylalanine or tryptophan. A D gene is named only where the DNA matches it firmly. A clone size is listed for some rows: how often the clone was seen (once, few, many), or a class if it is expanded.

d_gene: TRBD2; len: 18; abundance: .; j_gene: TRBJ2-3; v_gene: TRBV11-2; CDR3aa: CASSLDFRGGVRTDTQYF; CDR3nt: TGTGCCAGCAGCCTAGATTTTCGGGGGGGCGTCCGGACAGATACGCAGTATTTT
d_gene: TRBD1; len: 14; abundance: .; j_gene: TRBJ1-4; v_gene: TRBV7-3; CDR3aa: CASSFPGGGEKLFF; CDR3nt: TGTGCCAGCAGCTTCCCAGGGGGCGGTGAAAAACTGTTTTTT
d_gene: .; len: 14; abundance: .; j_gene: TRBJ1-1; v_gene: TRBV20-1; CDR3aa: CSAKAFRGNTEAFF; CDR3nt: TGCAGTGCTAAGGCTTTCCGGGGAAACACTGAAGCTTTCTTT
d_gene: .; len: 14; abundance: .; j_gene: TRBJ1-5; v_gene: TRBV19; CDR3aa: CATSYGGADQPQHF; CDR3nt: TGTGCCACTTCATACGGGGGGGCGGATCAGCCCCAGCATTTT
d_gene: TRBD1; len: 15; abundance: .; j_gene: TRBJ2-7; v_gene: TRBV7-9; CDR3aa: CASSFSGTGTYEQYF; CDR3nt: TGTGCCAGCAGCTTTTCCGGGACAGGGACCTACGAGCAGTACTTC
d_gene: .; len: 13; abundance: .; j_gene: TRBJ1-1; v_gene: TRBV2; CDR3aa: CASSGTLGTEAFF; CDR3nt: TGTGCCAGCAGTGGGACTTTGGGGACTGAAGCTTTCTTT
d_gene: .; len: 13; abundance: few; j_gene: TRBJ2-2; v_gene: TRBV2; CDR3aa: CASTRAEGGELFF; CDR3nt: TGTGCCAGCACCAGGGCCGAAGGGGGGGAGCTGTTTTTT
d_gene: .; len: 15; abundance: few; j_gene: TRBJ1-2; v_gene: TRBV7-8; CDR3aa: CASSLNIGANYGYTF; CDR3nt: TGTGCCAGCAGCTTAAATATTGGAGCTAACTATGGCTACACCTTC
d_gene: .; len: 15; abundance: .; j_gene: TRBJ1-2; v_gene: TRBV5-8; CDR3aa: CASSLDGTGPYGYTF; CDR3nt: TGTGCCAGCAGCTTGGATGGGACGGGGCCCTATGGCTACACCTTC
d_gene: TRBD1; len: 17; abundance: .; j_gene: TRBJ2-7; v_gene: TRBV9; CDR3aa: CASSGPRGDRGYYEQYF; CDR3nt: TGTGCCAGCAGCGGACCCCGGGGGGACAGGGGATACTACGAGCAGTACTTC
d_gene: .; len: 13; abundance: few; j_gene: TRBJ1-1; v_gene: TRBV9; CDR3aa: CASSPTRTVEAFF; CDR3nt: TGTGCCAGCAGCCCTACCAGGACGGTTGAAGCTTTCTTT
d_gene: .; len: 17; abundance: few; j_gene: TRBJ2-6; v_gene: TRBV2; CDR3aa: CASKLEGVSSGANVLTF; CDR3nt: TGTGCCAGCAAGTTGGAGGGGGTTAGCTCTGGGGCCAACGTCCTGACTTTC
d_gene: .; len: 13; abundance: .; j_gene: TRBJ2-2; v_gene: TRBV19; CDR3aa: CASSSQHTGELFF; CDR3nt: TGTGCCAGTAGCAGTCAGCACACCGGGGAGCTGTTTTTT
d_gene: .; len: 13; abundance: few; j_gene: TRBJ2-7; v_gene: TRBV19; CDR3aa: CASSIRGGDEQYF; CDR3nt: TGTGCCAGTAGTATACGCGGAGGGGACGAGCAGTACTTC
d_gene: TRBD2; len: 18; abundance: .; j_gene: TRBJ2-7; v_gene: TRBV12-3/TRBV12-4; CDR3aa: CASAMCRGTSGGVYEQYF; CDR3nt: TGTGCTAGTGCTATGTGTAGGGGGACTAGCGGGGGAGTCTACGAGCAGTACTTC
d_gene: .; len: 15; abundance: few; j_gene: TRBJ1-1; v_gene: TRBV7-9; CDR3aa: CASSPGHGWNTEAFF; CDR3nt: TGTGCCAGCAGCCCGGGACATGGATGGAACACTGAAGCTTTCTTT
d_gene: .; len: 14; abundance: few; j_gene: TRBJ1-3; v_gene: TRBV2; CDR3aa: CASSEARSGNTIYF; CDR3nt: TGTGCCAGCAGTGAAGCGCGATCTGGAAACACCATATATTTT
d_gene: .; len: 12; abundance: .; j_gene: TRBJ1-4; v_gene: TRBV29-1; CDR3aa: CSVEGDGEKLFF; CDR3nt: TGCAGCGTTGAGGGGGATGGTGAAAAACTGTTTTTT
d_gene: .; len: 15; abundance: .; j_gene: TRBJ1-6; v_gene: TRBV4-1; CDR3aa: CASSHPSLGNSPLHF; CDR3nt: TGCGCCAGCAGCCATCCCTCCCTCGGGAATTCACCCCTCCACTTT
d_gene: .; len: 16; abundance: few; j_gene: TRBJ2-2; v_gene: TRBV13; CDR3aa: CASSERWGGGVGELFF; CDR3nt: TGTGCCAGCAGCGAAAGGTGGGGAGGCGGCGTCGGGGAGCTGTTTTTT
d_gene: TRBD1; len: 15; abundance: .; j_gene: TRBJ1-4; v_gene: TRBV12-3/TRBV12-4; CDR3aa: CASSPGQGFNEKLFF; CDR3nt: TGTGCCAGCAGCCCTGGACAGGGCTTTAATGAAAAACTGTTTTTT
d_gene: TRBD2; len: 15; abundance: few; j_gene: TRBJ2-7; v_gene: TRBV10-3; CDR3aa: CATQKGTSGVYEQYF; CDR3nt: TGTGCCACCCAGAAGGGGACTAGCGGGGTCTACGAGCAGTACTTC
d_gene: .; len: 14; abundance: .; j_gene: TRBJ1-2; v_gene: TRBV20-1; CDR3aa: CSARDTWTALGYTF; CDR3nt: TGCAGTGCTAGAGATACATGGACCGCGCTAGGCTACACCTTC
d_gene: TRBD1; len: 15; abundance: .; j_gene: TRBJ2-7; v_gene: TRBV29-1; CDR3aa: CSVEASDRGDYEQYF; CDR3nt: TGCAGCGTTGAAGCCTCGGACAGGGGGGACTACGAGCAGTACTTC
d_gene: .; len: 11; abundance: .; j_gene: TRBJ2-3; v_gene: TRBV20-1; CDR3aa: CSTRFGDTQYF; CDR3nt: TGCAGTACCCGTTTCGGAGATACGCAGTATTTT
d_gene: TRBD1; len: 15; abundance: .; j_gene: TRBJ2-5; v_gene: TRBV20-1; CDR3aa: CSARGRDRGLKTQYF; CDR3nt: TGCAGTGCTAGAGGGCGGGACAGGGGGCTGAAGACCCAGTACTTC
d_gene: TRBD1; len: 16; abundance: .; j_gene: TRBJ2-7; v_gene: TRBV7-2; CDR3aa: CASSQTGTGTVDEQYF; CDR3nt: TGCGCCAGCAGCCAGACCGGGACAGGGACCGTTGACGAGCAGTACTTC
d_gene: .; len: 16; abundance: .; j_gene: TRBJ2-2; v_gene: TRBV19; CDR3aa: CASSTSVRGRTGELFF; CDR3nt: TGTGCCAGTAGTACCTCGGTGAGGGGAAGAACCGGGGAGCTGTTTTTT
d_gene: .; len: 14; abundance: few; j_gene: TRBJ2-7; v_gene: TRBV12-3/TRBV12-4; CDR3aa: CASSGRVSSYEQYF; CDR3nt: TGTGCCAGCAGTGGCAGGGTGAGCTCCTACGAGCAGTACTTC
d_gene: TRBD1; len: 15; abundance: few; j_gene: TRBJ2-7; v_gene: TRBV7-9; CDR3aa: CASSEGDRVSYEQYF; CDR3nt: TGTGCCAGCAGCGAAGGGGACAGGGTATCCTACGAGCAGTACTTC
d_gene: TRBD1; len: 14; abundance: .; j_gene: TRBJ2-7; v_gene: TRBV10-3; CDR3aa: CAISVGQAVYEQYF; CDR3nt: TGTGCCATCAGTGTGGGACAGGCCGTCTACGAGCAGTACTTC
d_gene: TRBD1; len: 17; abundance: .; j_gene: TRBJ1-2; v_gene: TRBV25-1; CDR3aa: CATPIGTGGARLDGYTF; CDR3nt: TGTGCCACCCCGATCGGGACAGGGGGTGCGAGACTGGATGGCTACACCTTC
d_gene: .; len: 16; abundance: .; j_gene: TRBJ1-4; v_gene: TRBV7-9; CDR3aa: CASSLGRQSAPEKLFF; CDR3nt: TGTGCCAGCAGCTTGGGTAGACAGAGTGCTCCCGAAAAACTGTTTTTT
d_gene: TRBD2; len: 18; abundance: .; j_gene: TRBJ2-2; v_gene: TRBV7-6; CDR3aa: CASAAGVGSGANTGELFF; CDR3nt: TGTGCCAGCGCAGCGGGGGTTGGGAGCGGGGCGAACACCGGGGAGCTGTTTTTT
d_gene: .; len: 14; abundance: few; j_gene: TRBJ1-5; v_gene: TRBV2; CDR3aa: CASSEYRGNQPQHF; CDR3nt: TGTGCCAGCAGTGAATATCGGGGCAACCAGCCCCAGCATTTT
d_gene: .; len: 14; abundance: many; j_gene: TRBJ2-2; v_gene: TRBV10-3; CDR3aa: CATRDRQNTGELFF; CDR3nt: TGTGCCACCAGAGACAGGCAAAACACCGGGGAGCTGTTTTTT